Shown below are 29 T cell receptor beta chains from a single sample sequenced in a study of blood T cell repertoires in COVID-19. Clones were sequenced by immunoSEQ multiplex PCR, and TCRdb holds only the in-frame ones, with some missing. Of fewer than 150,000 clones listed, 85% are singletons. Sample: peripheral blood. All receptors come from a woman aged 60 to 75 with COVID-19, enrolled during active disease.

The chain links TRBV6-5 to TRBJ2-5; 10 bases match TRBD1. The length of the CDR3 is 15 residues. The ends lost 6 bases at V and 5 bases at J; junction bases unmatched: 9. Germline V gene sequence: CDR1 MNHEY, CDR2 SVGAGI. CDR3 sequence (DNA): TGTGCCAGCAGCCCCATGACAGGGGGCGGGGAGACCCAGTACTTC. Its protein product is CASSPMTGGGETQYF.

The chain employs TRBV11-2 and TRBJ1-1; 10 bases fit TRBD1. CDR1 SGHAT and CDR2 FQNNGV come from the germline V gene. The CDR3 loop spans 18 amino acids. J gave up 2 bases and V 0 bases, and 9 bases lay outside the gene matches. CDR3 sequence (DNA): TGTGCCAGCAGCTTAGATCTCGACAGGGGGCGGATCAACACTGAAGCTTTCTTT. This translates into CASSLDLDRGRINTEAFF. The variable domain in full, completed from reference TRBV11-2 and TRBJ1-1, reads EAGVAQSPRYKIIEKRQSVAFWCNPISGHATLYWYQQILGQGPKLLIQFQNNGVVDDSQLPKDRFSAERLKGVDSTLKIQPAKLEDSAVYLCASSLDLDRGRINTEAFFGQGTRLTVV.

The chain joins TRBV5-1 to TRBJ1-1; D uncertain. This CDR3 comprises 15 residues. Trimming removed 0 bases from V and 1 base from J, with 10 bases in between. CDR1 is SGHRS and CDR2 is YFSETQ in the germline V gene. The CDR3 region is CASSLDGRANTEAFF. CDR3 DNA: TGCGCCAGCAGCTTGGATGGTAGAGCGAACACTGAAGCTTTCTTT.

This clone has just a few counts. Here the CDR3 DNA reads TGCGCCAGCAGCTTGGAGGTGAGGCCAGACGAGCAGTACTTC. Translated, it gives CASSLEVRPDEQYF. The J gene is TRBJ2-7, the V gene TRBV5-1, with D unresolved. CDR1 and CDR2 from the germline V gene are SGHRS and YFSETQ. Trimming removed 0 bases at V and 5 bases at J, with 12 bases between. The CDR3 covers 14 residues.

The J gene is TRBJ1-5, the V gene TRBV28; the match to TRBD1 covers 7 bases. The CDR3 totals 14 residues. Trimming took 6 bases from V and 0 from J; bases not matched to a gene: 2. Per the germline V gene, CDR1 is MDHEN and CDR2 is SYDVKM. This CDR3 reads CASSPGGSNQPQHF. For the CDR3, the DNA is TGTGCCAGCAGCCCAGGGGGTAGCAATCAGCCCCAGCATTTT.

This chain connects TRBV6-6 to TRBJ1-2; no firm D call. The CDR3 runs to 15 residues. Germline V gene lookup returns CDR1 MNHNY and CDR2 SVGAGI (reference sequence). The V and J ends lost 5 bases and 2 bases respectively, with 15 bases between them. The CDR3 DNA sequence: TGTGCCAGCAGTCCCACTTCTTCGGGGAACTATGGCTACACCTTC. Its translation: CASSPTSSGNYGYTF.

The chain combines TRBV5-5 with TRBJ1-4; TRBD1 matches 9 bases. J gave up 3 bases and V 4 bases, and 13 bases lay outside the gene matches. Germline V gene sequence: CDR1 SGHKS, CDR2 YYEKEE (reference sequence). This CDR3 comprises 18 residues. CDR3 amino acids: CASSPGTGLRRANEKLFF. CDR3 sequence (DNA): TGTGCCAGCAGCCCCGGGACAGGGTTAAGACGGGCTAATGAAAAACTGTTTTTT.

V gene TRBV2 combines with J gene TRBJ2-7, with 7 bases that match TRBD1. J was trimmed by 3 bases and V by 6 bases; bases with no gene match: 2. Germline CDR1 SNHLY, CDR2 FYNNEI. This CDR3 spans 12 amino acids. The CDR3 reads CASRDRVYEQYF. CDR3 nucleotide sequence: TGTGCCAGCAGAGACAGGGTCTACGAGCAGTACTTC.

The gene calls are TRBV29-1 and TRBJ1-2, with 8 bases that match TRBD1. Germline V gene sequence: CDR1 SQVTM, CDR2 ANQGSEA. CDR3 length equals 16 residues. Trimming took 6 bases from V and 6 from J; bases not matched to a gene: 18. CDR3 in DNA: TGCAGCGTCAGCCCGCCTAGAGGACAGGGAAGGAATGGCTACACCTTC. Its translation is CSVSPPRGQGRNGYTF.

The chain has TRBV19 and TRBJ2-7; D unclear. The CDR3 runs 16 residues. V was clipped by 2 bases and J by 0 bases, with 14 bases between them. Looked up from germline, CDR1 is LNHDA and CDR2 is SQIVND (reference sequence). The CDR3 region has the DNA TGTGCCAGTAGTATAAGTAACCAGGCTCCCTCCTACGAGCAGTACTTC. Amino acids: CASSISNQAPSYEQYF.

The chain joins TRBV6-5 to TRBJ1-1; 8 positions agree with TRBD1. V shed 4 bases, J shed 6 bases, and the junction held 4 bases outside the gene matches. The germline CDR1 and CDR2 sequences are MNHEY and SVGAGI. The CDR3 contains 13 residues. The CDR3 is CASSSGGRAEAFF. The CDR3 coding sequence is TGTGCCAGCAGTTCAGGGGGCCGCGCTGAAGCTTTCTTT.

The V gene is TRBV24-1, the J gene TRBJ1-2; TRBD1 might be the D (6 bases). Germline CDR1 is KGHDR and CDR2 is SFDVKD. The CDR3 has 14 amino acids. V shed 1 base and J shed 6 bases, with 11 bases lying between them. The CDR3 sequence: CATSDFGGADGYTF. In DNA, the CDR3 is TGTGCCACCAGTGATTTTGGGGGGGCTGATGGCTACACCTTC.

The V call is TRBV12-3 or TRBV12-4, the J call TRBJ1-2; the match to TRBD1 covers 8 bases. This CDR3 has 13 residues. Trimming at V came to 6 bases and at J to 4 bases, leaving 4 bases not matched to a gene. CDR3: CASRAGGSYGYTF. The CDR3 nucleotides read TGTGCCAGCAGGGCAGGGGGCTCCTATGGCTACACCTTC.

This clone was recorded once. The gene calls are TRBV19 and TRBJ2-7; 10 nucleotides match TRBD2. Germline V lookup: CDR1 LNHDA, CDR2 SQIVND (reference sequence). V shed 1 base, J shed 2 bases, and the junction held 2 bases outside the gene matches. The CDR3 length is 15 residues. DNA of the CDR3: TGTGCCAGTAGTATAGCGCTAGCGGGGGCCTACGAGCAGTACTTC. It codes for CASSIALAGAYEQYF. Combining the CDR3 with reference TRBV19 and TRBJ2-7 gives the whole variable domain DGGITQSPKYLFRKEGQNVTLSCEQNLNHDAMYWYRQDPGQGLRLIYYSQIVNDFQKGDIAEGYSVSREKKESFPLTVTSAQKNPTAFYLCASSIALAGAYEQYFGPGTRLTVT.

CDR3: CASSRPAGGVLEETQYF. The CDR3 coding sequence is TGTGCCAGCAGCCGCCCGGCGGGGGGTGTATTGGAAGAGACCCAGTACTTC. V gene TRBV3-1 (or the pseudogene TRBV3-2) combines with J gene TRBJ2-5; 8 bases are a match to TRBD2. Germline V lookup: CDR1 LGHDT, CDR2 YNNKEL (reference sequence). This CDR3 is 17 amino acids long. V dropped 4 bases and J dropped 3; count of bases not matched to a gene: 13.

The chain combines TRBV29-1 with TRBJ1-2, with D tentatively TRBD1 (6 bases). Germline V gives CDR1 SQVTM, CDR2 ANQGSEA. This CDR3 is built from 13 residues. Trimming shortened V by 4 bases and J by 7 bases, and 16 bases separated the two germline ends. The CDR3 loop is CSVVWGRGGGYTF. CDR3 sequence (DNA): TGCAGCGTTGTATGGGGGAGAGGGGGTGGCTACACCTTC.

V is TRBV5-5 and J is TRBJ2-2; 7 bases line up with TRBD2. The CDR3 extends over 16 amino acids. Germline V gives CDR1 SGHKS, CDR2 YYEKEE (reference sequence). With V trimmed by 5 bases and J by 6 bases, 13 bases remained unmatched. The DNA of the CDR3 is TGTGCCAGCAGATTCCACGGGAGGTCGTACCCCGGGGAGCTGTTTTTT. It codes for CASRFHGRSYPGELFF. Full variable domain (rest looked up from reference TRBV5-5 and TRBJ2-2): DAGVTQSPTHLIKTRGQQVTLRCSPISGHKSVSWYQQVLGQGPQFIFQYYEKEERGRGNFPDRFSARQFPNYSSELNVNALLLGDSALYLCASRFHGRSYPGELFFGEGSRLTVL.

This clone turned up a few times. The chain is built from TRBV3-1 (or the pseudogene TRBV3-2) and TRBJ1-5; possibly TRBD1 for D (5 bases). CDR1 is LGHDT, CDR2 YNNKEL, per germline (reference sequence). The V end was cut by 2 bases, the J end by 4 bases, with 12 bases between. The CDR3 covers 15 residues. The CDR3, as DNA: TGTGCCAGCAGCCAAAACGACAGCCCTAATCAGCCCCAGCATTTT. It encodes CASSQNDSPNQPQHF.

This clone showed up just once. This chain connects TRBV6-5 to TRBJ1-5; D gene ambiguous. Looked up from germline, CDR1 is MNHEY and CDR2 is SVGAGI. The CDR3 has 14 amino acids. Trimming stripped 9 bases from V and 4 bases from J, with 16 bases between. CDR3 in amino acids: CARLPLGRNQPQHF. The CDR3, as DNA: TGTGCCAGACTCCCATTGGGGAGGAATCAGCCCCAGCATTTT.

This chain links TRBV19 with TRBJ1-5; possibly TRBD1 for D (5 bases). CDR1 and CDR2 from the germline V gene are LNHDA and SQIVND (reference sequence). The CDR3 is made up of 15 amino acids. Trimming shortened V by 5 bases and J by 5 bases, and 16 bases separated the two germline ends. This CDR3 reads CASSAAQGRHQPQHF. CDR3 sequence (DNA): TGTGCCAGTAGTGCCGCGCAGGGTCGGCATCAGCCCCAGCATTTT.

CDR3 nucleotide sequence: TGCGCCAGCAGACCTACGGGACAGGGGATGTACGAGCAGTACTTC. Its translation: CASRPTGQGMYEQYF. The rearrangement uses TRBV5-1 and TRBJ2-7, with TRBD1 identical over 10 bases. The CDR3 sequence is 15 residues long. Germline loops: CDR1 SGHRS, CDR2 YFSETQ. J lost 4 bases, V lost 5 bases, and 9 bases had no gene match. The variable domain in full, completed from reference TRBV5-1 and TRBJ2-7, reads KAGVTQTPRYLIKTRGQQVTLSCSPISGHRSVSWYQQTPGQGLQFLFEYFSETQRNKGNFPGRFSGRQFSNSRSEMNVSTLELGDSALYLCASRPTGQGMYEQYFGPGTRLTVT.

There are a few counts of this clone. This chain links TRBV14 with TRBJ1-3; perhaps TRBD1 as D (5 bases). CDR1 is SGHDN, CDR2 FVKESK, per germline. Deletions cut 5 bases from V and 7 bases from J, with 9 bases between. The CDR3 runs 12 residues. Here the CDR3 reads CASSARGNTIYF. The CDR3 DNA reads as TGTGCCAGCAGCGCCCGGGGGAACACCATATATTTT.

The chain couples TRBV6-5 to TRBJ2-7; possibly TRBD1 for D (6 bases). The CDR3 totals 12 residues. Germline CDR1 is MNHEY and CDR2 is SVGAGI. V lost 6 bases to trimming and J lost 13 bases, with 19 bases between them. CDR3 nucleotides: TGTGCCAGCAGCCGGGACACCGAAAAAGCCTACTTC. Protein product: CASSRDTEKAYF.

The chain recombines TRBV10-1 with TRBJ2-1, with a possible D match to TRBD2 (5 bases). This CDR3 comprises 13 residues. Germline V gene lookup returns CDR1 WNHNN and CDR2 SYGVQD (reference sequence). V lost 6 bases and J 2 bases, leaving 8 bases between the germline ends. The DNA of the CDR3 is TGCGCCAGCAGCGGGGAGACCTACAATGAGCAGTTCTTC. Its translation is CASSGETYNEQFF.

There are a few counts of this clone. The chain couples TRBV30 to TRBJ2-3, with TRBD2 matching 11 bases. The V segment lost 8 bases and the J segment 0 bases; nucleotides outside the gene matches: 10. Germline CDR1 and CDR2: GTSNPN and SVGIG (reference sequence). This CDR3 has 16 residues. The CDR3 DNA is TGTGCCCGTTCCGGGACTAGCGGCACTAGCACAGATACGCAGTATTTT. Protein product: CARSGTSGTSTDTQYF.

The chain joins TRBV19 to TRBJ1-5; 10 positions agree with TRBD1. Per the germline V gene, CDR1 is LNHDA and CDR2 is SQIVND (reference sequence). The CDR3 runs 16 residues. The ends lost 0 bases at V and 5 bases at J; junction bases unmatched: 4. CDR3 nucleotides: TGTGCCAGTAGTATAGAACGGGGGACAGGGGATCAGCCCCAGCATTTT. Its protein is CASSIERGTGDQPQHF.

V and J are TRBV19 and TRBJ1-2; D gene ambiguous. The V end lost 4 bases, the J end lost 7 bases, and 16 bases lay between the germline ends. The CDR3 totals 14 residues. CDR1 and CDR2 (germline): LNHDA, SQIVND (reference sequence). The CDR3 bases are TGTGCCAGTAGTACGATAACTAGGACGGGTGGCTACACCTTC. Translation: CASSTITRTGGYTF.

The V gene is TRBV12-3 or TRBV12-4, the J gene TRBJ1-1; perhaps TRBD1 as D (6 bases). The CDR3 is made up of 13 amino acids. V was clipped by 5 bases and J by 5 bases, with 12 bases between them. The CDR3 reads CASSPRGGTEAFF. The DNA of the CDR3 is TGTGCCAGCAGTCCGAGGGGGGGGACTGAAGCTTTCTTT.

The chain has TRBV28 and TRBJ2-5, with D perhaps matching TRBD1 (6 bases). This CDR3 is 16 amino acids long. Germline values: CDR1 MDHEN, CDR2 SYDVKM. The ends were cut back, 6 bases at V and 2 bases at J, with 19 bases in the middle. CDR3 nucleotide sequence: TGTGCCAGCAGCATCGGCTTCGAGACAGGTCAAGAGACCCAGTACTTC. Translated, it gives CASSIGFETGQETQYF.